Shown below are 20 T cell receptor beta chains from a single sample sequenced in a study of shared clonotypes between healthy human individuals. Naive CD8 cells lacked CD45RO and underwent positive selection for CCR7, leaving out terminally differentiated effector memory CD45RA+ cells. Clones were read by immunoSEQ multiplex PCR, and TCRdb kept only the in-frame ones, dropping some. The data contain under 2,000,000 clones, about 95% of them singletons. Sequencing used naive CD8+ T cells sorted from blood. The source is a man between 18 and 35 years old in good health.

The rearrangement links TRBV7-9 to TRBJ2-5; D is unclear. The CDR3 is 12 amino acids. The germline V gene encodes CDR1 SEHNR and CDR2 FQNEAQ (reference sequence). V lost 2 bases and J 3 bases, leaving 4 bases between the germline ends. This CDR3 reads CASSLSKETQYF. CDR3 DNA sequence: TGTGCCAGCAGCTTATCAAAAGAGACCCAGTACTTC. Full variable domain (rest looked up from reference TRBV7-9 and TRBJ2-5): DTGVSQNPRHKITKRGQNVTFRCDPISEHNRLYWYRQTLGQGPEFLTYFQNEAQLEKSRLLSDRFSAERPKGSFSTLEIQRTEQGDSAMYLCASSLSKETQYFGPGTRLLVL.

Concerning this clone itself: At one end, the junction sequence differs from germline, possibly due to a read error. This chain links TRBV7-7 with TRBJ2-5; D uncertain. The germline V gene encodes CDR1 SSHAT and CDR2 FNYEAQ (reference sequence). The CDR3 totals 14 residues. The CDR3 region is CASSLGSGQETQYF. CDR3 bases: TGTGCTAGCAGCTTAGGTTCCGGGCAAGAGACCCAGTACTTC.

This clone was seen a single time. The DNA for the CDR3 is TGTGCCAGCAGCTTTACTAGCGGACCCTACGAGCAGTACTTC. Residues: CASSFTSGPYEQYF. The chain is built from TRBV7-2 and TRBJ2-7; TRBD2 matches at 8 bases. CDR3 size: 14 residues. Germline-derived CDR1 and CDR2 are SGHTA and FQGNSA. V lost 3 bases and J lost 2; bases outside the gene matches: 3.

The chain links TRBV2 to TRBJ2-2; 7 nucleotides agree with TRBD1. V trimming: 8 bases; J trimming: 4 bases; junction bases outside the gene matches: 4. Germline loops: CDR1 SNHLY, CDR2 FYNNEI. The CDR3 is 13 amino acids. This chain's CDR3 is CASSGTVTGELFF. In nucleotides, the CDR3 is TGTGCCAGCTCCGGGACAGTCACCGGGGAGCTGTTTTTT.

This chain connects TRBV10-2 to TRBJ2-1, with 11 bases fitting TRBD2. The V gene end was trimmed by 1 base and the J gene end by 5 bases; junction bases not matched to a gene: 4. Germline CDR1 and CDR2: WSHSY and SAAADI. The CDR3 length is 16 residues. In nucleotides, the CDR3 is TGCGCCAGCAGTGAGTATGGGACTAGCGGTGACAATGAGCAGTTCTTC. Translation gives CASSEYGTSGDNEQFF.

J is TRBJ2-1 and V is TRBV11-2, with D possibly matching TRBD2 (5 bases). Germline-derived CDR1 and CDR2 are SGHAT and FQNNGV. V lost 2 bases to trimming and J lost 1 base, with 9 bases between them. The CDR3 is 15 amino acids. The CDR3 protein is CASSLLRGSYNEQFF. The CDR3 region has the DNA TGTGCCAGCAGCTTACTCCGGGGATCCTACAATGAGCAGTTCTTC.

The rearrangement links TRBV10-1 to TRBJ2-7, with TRBD1 identical over 7 bases. Germline V CDR1 and CDR2: WNHNN, SYGVQD (reference sequence). Losses at the gene ends were 9 bases for V and 0 bases for J; bases not matched to a gene: 5. This CDR3 has 13 residues. Here the CDR3 DNA reads TGCGCCAGACGGGGACAGCACTCCTACGAGCAGTACTTC. It encodes CARRGQHSYEQYF.

The rearrangement uses TRBV5-1 and TRBJ2-7; no definite D call. The CDR3 loop spans 14 amino acids. The V gene's germline CDR1 is SGHRS and CDR2 YFSETQ. V was shortened by 0 bases and J by 5 bases, with 12 bases between the two germline ends. CDR3 amino acids: CASSLDWGTNEQYF. In DNA form, the CDR3 reads TGCGCCAGCAGCTTGGATTGGGGTACAAACGAGCAGTACTTC. The full variable domain, with the rest looked up from reference TRBV5-1 and TRBJ2-7, is KAGVTQTPRYLIKTRGQQVTLSCSPISGHRSVSWYQQTPGQGLQFLFEYFSETQRNKGNFPGRFSGRQFSNSRSEMNVSTLELGDSALYLCASSLDWGTNEQYFGPGTRLTVT.

The CDR3 DNA follows: TGTGCCTGGGCCGGGACGGTCTATGGCTACACCTTC. It yields the protein CAWAGTVYGYTF. This sequence joins TRBV30 and TRBJ1-2, with TRBD1 as a possible D gene (5 bases). Per the germline V gene, CDR1 is GTSNPN and CDR2 is SVGIG (reference sequence). V dropped 5 bases and J dropped 4 bases, with 11 bases sitting between them. The CDR3 length is 12 residues.

The rearrangement uses TRBV30 and TRBJ2-7, with D tentatively TRBD2 (6 bases). CDR1 and CDR2 from the germline V gene are GTSNPN and SVGIG (reference sequence). V lost 4 bases, J lost 5 bases, and 18 bases lay in between. CDR3 length: 14 residues. The CDR3 nucleotides read TGTGCCTGGAACGGACTTTGGGGGGTAGACGAGCAGTACTTC. Translated: CAWNGLWGVDEQYF.

The chain recombines TRBV7-9 with TRBJ2-7; no clear D gene. Germline CDR1 SEHNR, CDR2 FQNEAQ (reference sequence). This CDR3 has 18 amino acids. V was shortened by 1 base and J by 0 bases, with 19 bases between the two germline ends. DNA for the CDR3: TGTGCCAGCAGCTTAGACAGTCATCCCCTAACTCTCTCCTACGAGCAGTACTTC. It is translated as CASSLDSHPLTLSYEQYF.

This clone was counted between two and nine times. V is TRBV6-6 and J is TRBJ2-2; D gene ambiguous. Trimming took off 1 base at V and 4 bases at J, with 10 bases between the two ends. Per germline, CDR1 MNHNY and CDR2 SVGAGI (reference sequence). CDR3 size: 15 residues. The CDR3 spells CASSYLRSSTGELFF. The CDR3 nucleotides read TGTGCCAGCAGTTACTTGAGGAGCAGCACCGGGGAGCTGTTTTTT.

The chain has TRBV7-6 and TRBJ2-6; no clear D gene. In germline, CDR1 is SGHVS, CDR2 FNYEAQ. This CDR3 is built from 16 residues. Trimming took off 3 bases at V and 0 bases at J, with 9 bases between the two ends. The CDR3 reads CASSFTPDSGANVLTF. The CDR3 bases are TGTGCCAGCAGCTTCACCCCCGACTCTGGGGCCAACGTCCTGACTTTC.

The chain couples TRBV5-4 to TRBJ2-7, with unresolved D. CDR1 and CDR2 from the germline V gene are SGHNT and YYREEE (reference sequence). V was clipped by 3 bases and J by 3 bases, with 10 bases between them. CDR3 length: 13 amino acids. CDR3 nucleotide sequence: TGTGCCAGCAGCTCCGGACCGCACTACGAGCAGTACTTC. It specifies CASSSGPHYEQYF.

The V call is TRBV14, the J call TRBJ2-1; 7 positions agree with TRBD2. The V segment lost 3 bases and the J segment 3 bases; nucleotides outside the gene matches: 11. The CDR3 is 17 residues long. Looked up from germline, CDR1 is SGHDN and CDR2 is FVKESK. The CDR3 nucleotides read TGTGCCAGCAGCCATGGGATTCTAGCGGCATTCTACAATGAGCAGTTCTTC. Translating it yields CASSHGILAAFYNEQFF.

The chain has TRBV9 and TRBJ2-7; 7 nucleotides line up with TRBD1. This CDR3 contains 14 residues. Trimming at V came to 4 bases and at J to 2 bases, leaving 6 bases not matched to a gene. CDR1 is SGDLS, CDR2 YYNGEE, per germline. As DNA, the CDR3 is TGTGCCAGCAGCTTGGGACAGAGTCCCTACGAGCAGTACTTC. Residues: CASSLGQSPYEQYF.

The chain links TRBV7-2 to TRBJ1-1; D is unclear. From germline, CDR1 is SGHTA and CDR2 FQGNSA. CDR3 size: 12 residues. Trimming took off 6 bases at V and 0 bases at J, with 5 bases between the two ends. The CDR3 sequence is CASSWLNTEAFF. The CDR3 DNA is TGTGCCAGCAGTTGGTTGAACACTGAAGCTTTCTTT.

This clone was observed a single time. The sample has other DNA sequences that encode this CDR3 too. The chain has TRBV4-3 and TRBJ2-5; D is ambiguous. The CDR3 totals 12 residues. V dropped 0 bases and J dropped 5 bases, with 4 bases sitting between them. In germline, CDR1 is LGHNA, CDR2 YSLEER. Here the CDR3 reads CASSQDTETQYF. CDR3 nucleotide sequence: TGCGCCAGCAGCCAAGATACGGAGACCCAGTACTTC.

The V call is TRBV4-3, the J call TRBJ1-4; weak D call: TRBD1 (5 bases). The CDR3 runs 15 residues. V shed 0 bases and J shed 7 bases, with 12 bases lying between them. Per the germline V gene, CDR1 is LGHNA and CDR2 is YSLEER. CDR3 coding DNA: TGCGCCAGCAGCCAAGAAGCGGGGGGAGCTGAAAAACTGTTTTTT. Translated, it gives CASSQEAGGAEKLFF.

This chain joins TRBV5-1 and TRBJ2-1; the D is unclear. The CDR3 covers 14 residues. Germline CDR1 and CDR2: SGHRS and YFSETQ. V lost 4 bases and J 5 bases, leaving 13 bases between the germline ends. The DNA of the CDR3 is TGCGCCAGCAGCCTGAACCCGGGTAACAATGAGCAGTTCTTC. Amino acid sequence: CASSLNPGNNEQFF.